A single sample is the source of the 21 T cell receptor beta chains below, sequenced in a study of shared clonotypes between healthy human individuals. Sequenced by immunoSEQ multiplex PCR; TCRdb stores in-frame clones only, minus some. In the table there are about 2 million clones, roughly 96% of which are singletons. The sequenced material came from naive CD4+ T cells sorted from blood. As to subset: CD45RA+ positively selected. These receptors were obtained from a man between 18 and 29 years old in good health.

The rearrangement uses TRBV7-2 and TRBJ2-5; D gene unclear. The CDR3 is made up of 12 amino acids. Germline V gives CDR1 SGHTA, CDR2 FQGNSA. Trimming cost V 5 bases and J 9 bases, with 13 bases left between them. CDR3 sequence reads: CASSTQNTAQYF. DNA for the CDR3: TGTGCCAGCAGCACGCAAAACACGGCCCAGTACTTC.

The chain employs TRBV2 and TRBJ2-7; 11 bases line up with TRBD2. Germline lookup yields CDR1 SNHLY and CDR2 FYNNEI. CDR3 size: 16 residues. The V segment lost 7 bases and the J segment 1 base; nucleotides outside the gene matches: 9. The chain's CDR3 is CASTTSGSDWSYEQYF. The CDR3 bases are TGTGCCAGCACTACTAGCGGGAGTGATTGGTCCTACGAGCAGTACTTC.

The rearrangement joins TRBV14 to TRBJ2-3; D is perhaps TRBD1 (8 bases). This CDR3 contains 17 residues. The germline V and J ends were trimmed by 4 bases and 0 bases, with 17 bases remaining between them. Germline-derived CDR1 and CDR2 are SGHDN and FVKESK. The CDR3 DNA sequence: TGTGCCAGCAGCCCAAGGACAGGGACTACTAGCACAGATACGCAGTATTTT. Translation: CASSPRTGTTSTDTQYF.

The chain joins TRBV30 to TRBJ2-7; 8 positions match TRBD1. V lost 3 bases and J lost 3; bases outside the gene matches: 7. There are 14 residues in the CDR3. Germline loops: CDR1 GTSNPN, CDR2 SVGIG (reference sequence). The CDR3 bases are TGTGCCTGGAGACGGACAGGGTTAGACTACGAGCAGTACTTC. It yields the protein CAWRRTGLDYEQYF. Full variable domain (missing parts from reference TRBV30 and TRBJ2-7): SQTIHQWPATLVQPVGSPLSLECTVEGTSNPNLYWYRQAAGRGLQLLFYSVGIGQISSEVPQNLSASRPQDRQFILSSKKLLLSDSGFYLCAWRRTGLDYEQYFGPGTRLTVT.

The chain is built from TRBV15 and TRBJ1-2; possibly TRBD1 for D (5 bases). The CDR3 totals 14 residues. The V end lost 1 base, the J end lost 6 bases, and 12 bases lay between the germline ends. The germline gives CDR1 LNHNV, CDR2 YYDKDF (reference sequence). CDR3 in DNA: TGTGCCACCAGCAGAGGGGGCCTAACCAATGGCTACACCTTC. Amino acids: CATSRGGLTNGYTF.

The chain is built from TRBV7-9 and TRBJ2-1, with D possibly being TRBD1 or TRBD2 (5 bases each). The V gene lost 0 bases and the J gene lost 7 bases, with 7 bases spanning the gap. Germline-derived CDR1 and CDR2 are SEHNR and FQNEAQ (reference sequence). CDR3 length equals 13 residues. The CDR3, as DNA: TGTGCCAGCAGCTTAGCGGGGGTAAATGAGCAGTTCTTC. Amino acid sequence: CASSLAGVNEQFF.

This clone was seen a handful of times. J is TRBJ2-2 and V is TRBV25-1; D is unresolved. Trimming took 7 bases from V and 8 from J, leaving 8 bases between them. From germline, CDR1 is MGHDK and CDR2 SYGVNS. The CDR3 is 11 residues long. The CDR3 nucleotides read TGTGCCAGCATTGGCGCGGGGGAGCTGTTTTTT. This translates into CASIGAGELFF.

This rearrangement joins TRBV28 to TRBJ2-5; D possibly corresponds to TRBD1 (6 bases). Trimming removed 6 bases at V and 5 bases at J, with 10 bases between. CDR1 MDHEN and CDR2 SYDVKM come from the germline V gene. The CDR3 is 12 residues long. The CDR3 DNA reads TGTGCCAGCAGACAGGGAAGGGAGACCCAGTACTTC. It codes for CASRQGRETQYF. Supplemented by reference TRBV28 and TRBJ2-5, the full variable domain reads DVKVTQSSRYLVKRTGEKVFLECVQDMDHENMFWYRQDPGLGLRLIYFSYDVKMKEKGDIPEGYSVSREKKERFSLILESASTNQTSMYLCASRQGRETQYFGPGTRLLVL.

The V and J genes are TRBV18 and TRBJ1-5; D gene uncertain. Germline loops: CDR1 KGHSH, CDR2 LQKENI. The CDR3 covers 13 residues. The germline V and J ends were trimmed by 3 bases and 9 bases, with 12 bases remaining between them. CDR3 coding DNA: TGTGCCAGCTCACCTTACCCCTCGGGGCCCCAGCATTTT. It encodes CASSPYPSGPQHF.

On this clone itself: Other DNA sequences in the same sample also yield this CDR3. V gene TRBV9 combines with J gene TRBJ1-1; no clear D. The germline V gene has CDR1 SGDLS and CDR2 YYNGEE. The ends were cut back, 0 bases at V and 0 bases at J, with 6 bases in the middle. There are 14 residues in the CDR3. CDR3 sequence: CASSVGVLNTEAFF. CDR3 coding DNA: TGTGCCAGCAGCGTAGGTGTATTGAACACTGAAGCTTTCTTT.

The chain uses TRBV18 and TRBJ2-7, with 7 bases aligning to TRBD1. CDR1 is KGHSH, CDR2 LQKENI, per germline. This CDR3 has 14 amino acids. After removal of 5 bases from V and 4 bases from J, the junction contained 8 bases not matched to a gene. CDR3 residues: CASSTGTEVYEQYF. The CDR3 nucleotides read TGTGCCAGCTCAACCGGGACAGAGGTATACGAGCAGTACTTC.

J is TRBJ1-2 and V is TRBV4-1; D gene ambiguous. Germline V lookup: CDR1 MGHRA, CDR2 YSYEKL. The CDR3 is made up of 12 amino acids. Trimming stripped 0 bases from V and 5 bases from J, with 4 bases between. The CDR3 spells CASSQDTYGYTF. The CDR3 DNA reads as TGCGCCAGCAGCCAAGACACGTATGGCTACACCTTC.

The V and J genes are TRBV7-2 and TRBJ2-4, with D uncertain. Trimming shortened V by 1 base and J by 4 bases, and 11 bases separated the two germline ends. The CDR3 consists of 15 residues. The V gene's germline CDR1 is SGHTA and CDR2 FQGNSA. The CDR3 loop reads CASSLGQLIKNIQYF. Here the CDR3 DNA reads TGTGCCAGCAGCTTAGGGCAGCTTATTAAAAACATTCAGTACTTC.

V gene TRBV7-8 combines with J gene TRBJ1-1; tentative D call: TRBD1 (6 bases). CDR1 SGHVS and CDR2 FQNEAQ come from the germline V gene. The length of the CDR3 is 14 residues. The ends were cut back, 3 bases at V and 5 bases at J, with 13 bases in the middle. The CDR3 spells CASSFAGGGTEAFF. As DNA, the CDR3 is TGTGCCAGCAGCTTTGCTGGGGGCGGAACTGAAGCTTTCTTT.

This chain connects TRBV27 to TRBJ1-6; 7 nucleotides line up with TRBD1. Germline V gene sequence: CDR1 MNHEY, CDR2 SMNVEV (reference sequence). J lost 9 bases, V lost 6 bases, and 8 bases had no gene match. This CDR3 contains 14 residues. CDR3 in DNA: TGTGCCAGCAGCTCCGACAGGGCCATTTCACCCCTCCACTTT. Translation gives CASSSDRAISPLHF.

The V gene is TRBV18, the J gene TRBJ1-5; D gene uncertain. CDR3 size: 16 residues. Trimming cost V 0 bases and J 7 bases, with 16 bases left between them. The germline V gene has CDR1 KGHSH and CDR2 LQKENI. CDR3 protein: CASSPPPGFAVQPQHF. CDR3 DNA sequence: TGTGCCAGCTCACCACCACCGGGGTTCGCGGTCCAGCCCCAGCATTTT. Full variable domain (remainder filled in from reference TRBV18 and TRBJ1-5): NAGVMQNPRHLVRRRGQEARLRCSPMKGHSHVYWYRQLPEEGLKFMVYLQKENIIDESGMPKERFSAEFPKEGPSILRIQQVVRGDSAAYFCASSPPPGFAVQPQHFGDGTRLSIL.

Comments on this clone: This same CDR3 is encoded by further DNA sequences in the sample. The chain is built from TRBV5-1 and TRBJ1-4, with a tentative D call TRBD1 (6 bases). Germline V gene sequence: CDR1 SGHRS, CDR2 YFSETQ. The CDR3 totals 13 residues. Trimming took 10 bases from V and 0 from J, leaving 10 bases between them. CDR3 DNA sequence: TGCGCCTCCCGACAGGCAACTAATGAAAAACTGTTTTTT. Its translation is CASRQATNEKLFF. Complete variable domain (other parts from reference TRBV5-1 and TRBJ1-4): KAGVTQTPRYLIKTRGQQVTLSCSPISGHRSVSWYQQTPGQGLQFLFEYFSETQRNKGNFPGRFSGRQFSNSRSEMNVSTLELGDSALYLCASRQATNEKLFFGSGTQLSVL.

V usage is TRBV5-4 and J usage is TRBJ2-5; tentative D call: TRBD2 (5 bases). The germline gives CDR1 SGHNT, CDR2 YYREEE (reference sequence). The CDR3 has 14 amino acids. Trimming removed 7 bases at V and 5 bases at J, with 18 bases between. CDR3 sequence: CASGSGDGRETQYF. The CDR3 DNA reads as TGTGCCAGCGGTTCCGGGGATGGAAGGGAGACCCAGTACTTC.

The chain recombines TRBV6-4 with TRBJ2-7; 8 nucleotides align to TRBD2. The junction had 2 bases not matched to a gene; V was cut back by 4 bases and J by 0 bases. The length of the CDR3 is 14 residues. Germline CDR1 MRHNA, CDR2 SNTAGT. The CDR3 protein is CASSGGGSSYEQYF. As DNA, the CDR3 is TGTGCCAGCAGTGGCGGGGGGAGCTCCTACGAGCAGTACTTC.

V and J are TRBV25-1 and TRBJ2-7, with a possible D match to TRBD2 (6 bases). The CDR3 consists of 14 residues. The V end was cut by 3 bases, the J end by 2 bases, with 11 bases between. From germline, CDR1 is MGHDK and CDR2 SYGVNS. CDR3 in amino acids: CASSDPAGPYEQYF. The CDR3 DNA is TGTGCCAGCAGTGACCCAGCGGGCCCCTACGAGCAGTACTTC.

This clone was seen once. This rearrangement joins TRBV18 to TRBJ1-6, with 7 bases fitting TRBD1. Unmatched junction bases numbered 12, after V lost 5 bases and J lost 14 bases. There are 14 residues in the CDR3. Germline V CDR1 and CDR2: KGHSH, LQKENI. The chain's CDR3 is CASSSGTEGISLHF. The CDR3 DNA sequence: TGTGCCAGCTCATCCGGGACAGAGGGGATATCCCTCCACTTT.